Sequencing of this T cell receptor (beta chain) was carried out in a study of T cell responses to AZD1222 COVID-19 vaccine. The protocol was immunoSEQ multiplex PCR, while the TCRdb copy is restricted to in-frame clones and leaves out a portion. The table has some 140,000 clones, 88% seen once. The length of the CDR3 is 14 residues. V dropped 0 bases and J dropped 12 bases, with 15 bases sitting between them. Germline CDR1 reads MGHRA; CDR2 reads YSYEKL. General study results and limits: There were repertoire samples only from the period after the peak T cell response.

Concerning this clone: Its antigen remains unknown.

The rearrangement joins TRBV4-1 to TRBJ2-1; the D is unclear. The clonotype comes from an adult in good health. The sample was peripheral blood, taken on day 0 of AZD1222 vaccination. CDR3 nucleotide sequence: TGCGCCAGCAGCCAAGATCATCTGAGACCCGGGCAGTTCTTC. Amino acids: CASSQDHLRPGQFF.